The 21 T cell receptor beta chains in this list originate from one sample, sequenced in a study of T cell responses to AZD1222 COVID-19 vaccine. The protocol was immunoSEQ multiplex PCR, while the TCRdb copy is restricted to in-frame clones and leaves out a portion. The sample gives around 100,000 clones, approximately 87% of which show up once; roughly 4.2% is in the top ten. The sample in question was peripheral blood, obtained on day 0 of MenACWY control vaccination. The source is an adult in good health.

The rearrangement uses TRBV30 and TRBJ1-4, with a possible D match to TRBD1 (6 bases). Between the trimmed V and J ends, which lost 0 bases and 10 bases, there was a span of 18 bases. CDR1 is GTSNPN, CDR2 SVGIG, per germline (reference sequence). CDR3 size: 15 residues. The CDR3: CAWSVGGTRRGKLFF. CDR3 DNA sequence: TGTGCCTGGAGTGTAGGGGGGACCCGGAGAGGAAAACTGTTTTTT.

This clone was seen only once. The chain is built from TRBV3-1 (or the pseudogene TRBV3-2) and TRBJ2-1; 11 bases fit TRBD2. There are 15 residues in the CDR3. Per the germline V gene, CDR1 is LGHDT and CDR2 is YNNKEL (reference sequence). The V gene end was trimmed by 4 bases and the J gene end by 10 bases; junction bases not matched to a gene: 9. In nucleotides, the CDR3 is TGTGCCAGCAGCCTGACTAGCGGGGTTAATTGGGAGCAGTTCTTC. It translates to CASSLTSGVNWEQFF.

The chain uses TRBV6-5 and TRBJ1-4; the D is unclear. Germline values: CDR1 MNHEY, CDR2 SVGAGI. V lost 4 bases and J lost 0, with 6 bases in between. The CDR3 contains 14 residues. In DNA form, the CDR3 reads TGTGCCAGCAGTTCAATTGCAACTAATGAAAAACTGTTTTTT. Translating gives CASSSIATNEKLFF.

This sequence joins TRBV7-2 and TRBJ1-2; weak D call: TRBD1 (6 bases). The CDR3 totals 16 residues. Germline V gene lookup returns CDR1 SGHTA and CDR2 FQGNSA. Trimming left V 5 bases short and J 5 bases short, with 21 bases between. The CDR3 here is CASSLRGGRGDYGYTF. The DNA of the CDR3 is TGTGCCAGCAGCCTCCGGGGTGGGAGGGGGGATTATGGCTACACCTTC.

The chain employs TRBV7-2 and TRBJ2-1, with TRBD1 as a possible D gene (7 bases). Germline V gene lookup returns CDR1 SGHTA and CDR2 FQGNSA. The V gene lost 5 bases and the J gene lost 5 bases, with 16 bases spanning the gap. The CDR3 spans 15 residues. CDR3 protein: CASSRRAGGHNEQFF. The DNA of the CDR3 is TGTGCCAGCAGCCGCCGGGCAGGGGGGCACAATGAGCAGTTCTTC.

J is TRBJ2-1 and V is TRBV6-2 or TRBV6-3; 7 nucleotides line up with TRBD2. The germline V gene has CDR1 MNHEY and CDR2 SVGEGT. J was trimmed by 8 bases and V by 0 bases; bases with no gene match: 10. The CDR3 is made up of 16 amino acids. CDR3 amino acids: CASSYSTGRALYEQFF. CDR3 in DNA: TGTGCCAGCAGTTACTCGACGGGGAGGGCCCTCTATGAGCAGTTCTTC.

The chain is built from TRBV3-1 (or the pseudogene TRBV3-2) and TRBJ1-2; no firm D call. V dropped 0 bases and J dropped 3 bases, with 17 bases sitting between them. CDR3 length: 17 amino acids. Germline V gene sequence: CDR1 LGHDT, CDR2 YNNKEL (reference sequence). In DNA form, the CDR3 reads TGTGCCAGCAGCCAAGATGGGAGTTGGGAGGGAGACTATGGCTACACCTTC. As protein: CASSQDGSWEGDYGYTF.

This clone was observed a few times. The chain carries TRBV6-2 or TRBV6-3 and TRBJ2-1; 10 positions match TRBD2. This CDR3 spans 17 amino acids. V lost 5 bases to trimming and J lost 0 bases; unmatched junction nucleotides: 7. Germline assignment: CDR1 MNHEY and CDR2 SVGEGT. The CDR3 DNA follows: TGTGCCAGCAGTCGCCGACTAGCGGGCGGCTCCTACAATGAGCAGTTCTTC. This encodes CASSRRLAGGSYNEQFF.

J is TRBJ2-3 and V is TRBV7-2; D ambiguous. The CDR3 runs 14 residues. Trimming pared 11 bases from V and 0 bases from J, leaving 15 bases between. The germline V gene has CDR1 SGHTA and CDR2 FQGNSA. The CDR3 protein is CAGLLSSSTDTQYF. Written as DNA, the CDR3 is TGTGCCGGCCTTCTATCCTCTAGCACAGATACGCAGTATTTT.

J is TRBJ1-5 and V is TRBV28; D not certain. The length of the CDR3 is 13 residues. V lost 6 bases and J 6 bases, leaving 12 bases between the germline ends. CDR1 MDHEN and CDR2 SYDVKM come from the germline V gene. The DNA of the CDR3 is TGTGCCAGCAGAGAGGGAAACTCTCAGCCCCAGCATTTT. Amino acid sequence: CASREGNSQPQHF.

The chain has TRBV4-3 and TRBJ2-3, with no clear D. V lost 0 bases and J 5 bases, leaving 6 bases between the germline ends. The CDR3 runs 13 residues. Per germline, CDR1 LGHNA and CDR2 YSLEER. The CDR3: CASSQELEDTQYF. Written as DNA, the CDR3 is TGCGCCAGCAGCCAAGAATTGGAAGATACGCAGTATTTT.

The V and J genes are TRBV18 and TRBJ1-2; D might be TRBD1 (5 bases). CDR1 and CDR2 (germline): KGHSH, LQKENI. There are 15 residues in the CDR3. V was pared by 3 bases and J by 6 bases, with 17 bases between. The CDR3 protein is CASSPAGTDGDGYTF. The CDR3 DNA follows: TGTGCCAGCTCACCTGCCGGGACGGACGGCGATGGCTACACCTTC.

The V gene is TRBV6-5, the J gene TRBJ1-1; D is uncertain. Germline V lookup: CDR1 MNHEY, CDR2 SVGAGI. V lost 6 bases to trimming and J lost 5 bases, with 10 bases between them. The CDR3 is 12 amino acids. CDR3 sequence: CASRLTATEAFF. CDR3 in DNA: TGTGCCAGCAGACTGACGGCGACTGAAGCTTTCTTT.

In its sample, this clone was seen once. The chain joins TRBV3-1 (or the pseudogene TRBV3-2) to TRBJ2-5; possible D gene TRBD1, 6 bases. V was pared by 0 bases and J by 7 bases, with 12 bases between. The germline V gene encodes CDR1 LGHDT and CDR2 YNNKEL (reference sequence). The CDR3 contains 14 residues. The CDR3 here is CASSQDQGSGTQYF. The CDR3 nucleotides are TGTGCCAGCAGCCAAGATCAGGGGTCGGGGACCCAGTACTTC.

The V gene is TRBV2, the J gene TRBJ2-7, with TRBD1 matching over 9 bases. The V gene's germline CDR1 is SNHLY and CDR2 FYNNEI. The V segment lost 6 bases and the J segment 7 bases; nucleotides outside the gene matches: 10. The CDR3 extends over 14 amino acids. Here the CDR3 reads CASRAGTGMSEQYF. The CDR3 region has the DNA TGTGCCAGCAGAGCCGGGACAGGGATGAGTGAGCAGTACTTC. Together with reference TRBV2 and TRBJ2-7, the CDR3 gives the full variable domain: EPEVTQTPSHQVTQMGQEVILRCVPISNHLYFYWYRQILGQKVEFLVSFYNNEISEKSEIFDDQFSVERPDGSNFTLKIRSTKLEDSAMYFCASRAGTGMSEQYFGPGTRLTVT.

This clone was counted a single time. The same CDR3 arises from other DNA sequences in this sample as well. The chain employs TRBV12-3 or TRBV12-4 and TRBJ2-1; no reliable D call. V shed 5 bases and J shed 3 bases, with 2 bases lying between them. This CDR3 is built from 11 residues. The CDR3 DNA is TGTGCCAGCAGTCTCTACAATGAGCAGTTCTTC. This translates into CASSLYNEQFF.

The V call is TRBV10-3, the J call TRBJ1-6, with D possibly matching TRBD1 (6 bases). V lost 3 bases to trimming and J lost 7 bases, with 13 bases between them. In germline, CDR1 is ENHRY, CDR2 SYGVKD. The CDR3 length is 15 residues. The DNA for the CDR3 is TGTGCCATCAGTGATACGGGACACACGAATTCACCCCTCCACTTT. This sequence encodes CAISDTGHTNSPLHF.

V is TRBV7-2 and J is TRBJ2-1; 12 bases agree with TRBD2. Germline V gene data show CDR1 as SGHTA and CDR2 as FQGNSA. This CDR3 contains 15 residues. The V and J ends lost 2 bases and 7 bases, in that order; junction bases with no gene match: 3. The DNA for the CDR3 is TGTGCCAGCAGCTTAAGGACTAGCGGGACTAATGAGCAGTTCTTC. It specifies CASSLRTSGTNEQFF. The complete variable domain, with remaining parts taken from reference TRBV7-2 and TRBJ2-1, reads GAGVSQSPSNKVTEKGKDVELRCDPISGHTALYWYRQSLGQGLEFLIYFQGNSAPDKSGLPSDRFSAERTGGSVSTLTIQRTQQEDSAVYLCASSLRTSGTNEQFFGPGTRLTVL.

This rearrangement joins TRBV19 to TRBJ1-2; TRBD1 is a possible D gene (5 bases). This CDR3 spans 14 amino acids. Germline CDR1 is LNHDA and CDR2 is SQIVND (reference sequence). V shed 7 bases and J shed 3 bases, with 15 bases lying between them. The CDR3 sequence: CASTLSQGDYGYTF. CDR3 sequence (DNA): TGTGCCAGTACCCTATCCCAGGGAGACTATGGCTACACCTTC. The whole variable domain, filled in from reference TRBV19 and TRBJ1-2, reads DGGITQSPKYLFRKEGQNVTLSCEQNLNHDAMYWYRQDPGQGLRLIYYSQIVNDFQKGDIAEGYSVSREKKESFPLTVTSAQKNPTAFYLCASTLSQGDYGYTFGSGTRLTVV.

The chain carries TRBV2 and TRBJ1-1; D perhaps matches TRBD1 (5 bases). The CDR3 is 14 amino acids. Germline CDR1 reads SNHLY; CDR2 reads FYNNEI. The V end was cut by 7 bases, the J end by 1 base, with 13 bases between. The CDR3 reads CASNPAGWNTEAFF. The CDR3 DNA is TGTGCCAGCAATCCGGCAGGGTGGAACACTGAAGCTTTCTTT.

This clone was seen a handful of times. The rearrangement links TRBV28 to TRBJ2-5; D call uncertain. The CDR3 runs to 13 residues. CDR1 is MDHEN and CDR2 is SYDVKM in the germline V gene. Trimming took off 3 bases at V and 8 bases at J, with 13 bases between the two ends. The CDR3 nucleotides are TGTGCCAGCAGTTTGGTGGCAGGCCGTACCCAGTACTTC. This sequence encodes CASSLVAGRTQYF.